The clone carrying this TCR beta chain has ten or more counts. Its antigen is undetermined. After removal of 3 bases from V and 3 bases from J, the junction contained 5 bases not matched to a gene. CDR3 length equals 14 residues. Germline assignment: CDR1 SGHNT and CDR2 YENEEA. Treatment denoted: randomized to nivolumab then ipilimumab (arm A) or the reverse (arm B). Sequencing used immunoSEQ multiplex PCR; TCRdb keeps in-frame clones, though not all of them. The sample includes about 4,700 clones, less than 20% seen only once; the top ten take 15% to 20%. This sample is drawn from a study of sequential checkpoint blockade in melanoma. Study-level information: After both sequences, patients received maintenance nivolumab. TCRbeta immunosequencing was performed on DNA from more than 75 pretreatment melanoma tumor samples. Twenty-two patients had tumor biopsies before treatment and at week 13. Findings of the study overall: Clinical benefit was about 30 times likelier when tumor T-cell fraction and clonality increased.

The sequences come from tumor tissue (inferred from file names), collected from a patient given nivolumab and ipilimumab in sequence. V is TRBV11-3 and J is TRBJ2-7, with 7 bases that match TRBD2. This TCR came from a human donor with melanoma. CDR3 nucleotide sequence: TGTGCCAGCAGCTTGGCCACGGGGGGCTACGAGCAGTACTTC. Amino acid sequence: CASSLATGGYEQYF.